This paragraph reports one T cell receptor (beta chain). What it binds is unknown. The data derive from a study of siplizumab effects on memory and regulatory T cells. Findings and caveats of the study: Proliferating siplizumab-culture Treg suppressive function went unconfirmed. Where siplizumab was present, mappable alloreactive CD4+ clones averaged roughly 72% Treg-derived, compared with 25% to 30% in controls.

This CDR3 has 15 amino acids. Germline trimming cut 5 bases from V and 3 bases from J; bases unmatched to any gene: 4. CDR1 and CDR2 (germline): SGHVS, FNYEAQ. TCRdb's table, derived via immunoSEQ multiplex PCR, lists solely in-frame clones and lacks some. The data show approximately 91,000 clones, with 95% seen just once and around 18% held by the top ten. The sequence came from a human donor in good health. Sequenced: CD8+ T cells sorted from blood. The chain carries TRBV7-6 and TRBJ2-3; 11 bases are a match to TRBD1. The CDR3 reads CASSTGQGATDTQYF. The CDR3 nucleotides are TGTGCCAGCAGCACTGGACAGGGGGCAACAGATACGCAGTATTTT.